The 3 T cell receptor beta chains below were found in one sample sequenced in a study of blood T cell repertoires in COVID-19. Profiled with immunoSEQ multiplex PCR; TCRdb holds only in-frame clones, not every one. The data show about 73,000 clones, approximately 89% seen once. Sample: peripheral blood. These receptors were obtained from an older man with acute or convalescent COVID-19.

CDR3: CAIPTGSRINTGELFF. CDR3 sequence (DNA): TGTGCCATCCCAACAGGCTCTCGAATTAACACCGGGGAGCTGTTTTTT. The chain couples TRBV7-9 to TRBJ2-2, with D possibly TRBD1 on 5 matching bases. There are 16 residues in the CDR3. The V end lost 10 bases, the J end lost 2 bases, and 20 bases lay between the germline ends. Germline-derived CDR1 and CDR2 are SEHNR and FQNEAQ (reference sequence).

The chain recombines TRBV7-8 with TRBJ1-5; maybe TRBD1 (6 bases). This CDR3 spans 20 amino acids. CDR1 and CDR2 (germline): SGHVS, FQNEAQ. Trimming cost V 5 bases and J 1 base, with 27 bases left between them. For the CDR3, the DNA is TGTGCCAGCAGCCCCAGTTTCGCACGTACAGGGAGTTTAAGCAATCAGCCCCAGCATTTT. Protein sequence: CASSPSFARTGSLSNQPQHF.

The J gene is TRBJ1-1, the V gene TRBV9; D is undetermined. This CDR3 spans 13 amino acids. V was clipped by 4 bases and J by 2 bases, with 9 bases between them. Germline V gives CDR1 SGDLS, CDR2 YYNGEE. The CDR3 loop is CASSTRYNTEAFF. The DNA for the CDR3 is TGTGCCAGCAGCACTCGGTATAACACTGAAGCTTTCTTT.